The 15 T cell receptor beta chains reported below all come from one sample, sequenced in a study of CD8 T cells in Susac syndrome. Reverse transcription of 0.5 to 1 ug RNA was performed with random hexamers. Each CDR3 protein gets one entry after TCRdb re-called the immunoSEQ multiplex PCR reads with MiXCR. The sample contains 71,000 or so distinct CDR3 sequences, approximately 96% of which appear only once. Sequencing was done on a sample of CD4+ T cells from PBMCs. The receptors originated from a human donor with multiple sclerosis.

The chain combines TRBV12-3 or TRBV12-4 with TRBJ2-1; 12 bases are a match to TRBD2. After removal of 5 bases from V and 4 bases from J, the junction contained 9 bases not matched to a gene. The CDR3 runs to 17 residues. In DNA form, the CDR3 reads TGTGCCAGCAGTCCCCTCCGAACTAGCGGGGGGTACAATGAGCAGTTCTTC. Its translation: CASSPLRTSGGYNEQFF.

V and J are TRBV6-6 and TRBJ1-5; D possibly corresponds to TRBD1 (6 bases). V lost 2 bases, J lost 2 bases, and 10 bases lay in between. The germline V gene has CDR1 MNHNY and CDR2 SVGAGI (reference sequence). There are 15 residues in the CDR3. DNA for the CDR3: TGTGCCAGCAGTTACGGGGGGCCCGGCAATCAGCCCCAGCATTTT. Encoded protein: CASSYGGPGNQPQHF.

This chain connects TRBV6-6 to TRBJ1-2, with 8 bases aligning to TRBD1. V was clipped by 11 bases and J by 8 bases; unmatched bases: 10. The CDR3 consists of 12 residues. The germline V gene encodes CDR1 MNHNY and CDR2 SVGAGI (reference sequence). DNA of the CDR3: TGTGCCGGTCGCAGGGGGCAGGAAGGCTACACCTTC. It translates to CAGRRGQEGYTF.

The chain carries TRBV2 and TRBJ2-2, with 8 bases lining up with TRBD1. Germline V gene data show CDR1 as SNHLY and CDR2 as FYNNEI. CDR3 length: 15 residues. V trimming: 6 bases; J trimming: 0 bases; junction bases outside the gene matches: 3. The CDR3 DNA reads TGTGCCAGCAGACGGACAGGGTCGAACACCGGGGAGCTGTTTTTT. Protein: CASRRTGSNTGELFF.

The V call is TRBV7-9, the J call TRBJ1-5; 10 bases are a match to TRBD1. V shed 5 bases, J shed 6 bases, and the junction held 4 bases outside the gene matches. Germline CDR1 and CDR2: SEHNR and FQNEAQ (reference sequence). The CDR3 runs 14 residues. CDR3 sequence: CASSQDRGGQPQHF. The CDR3 region has the DNA TGTGCCAGCAGCCAGGACAGGGGGGGTCAGCCCCAGCATTTT.

The chain carries TRBV3-1 and TRBJ2-7, with D maybe TRBD2 (5 bases). The germline CDR1 and CDR2 sequences are LGHDT and YNNKEL (reference sequence). The CDR3 is made up of 13 amino acids. V was clipped by 1 base and J by 4 bases, with 8 bases between them. The CDR3 nucleotides are TGTGCCAGCAGCCAAGTTGGCGGGTACGAGCAGTACTTC. Translation: CASSQVGGYEQYF.

CDR3 region: CASSYMGDTEAFF. CDR3 DNA sequence: TGTGCCAGCAGTTATATGGGGGACACTGAAGCTTTCTTT. The chain has TRBV27 and TRBJ1-1, with D perhaps matching TRBD1 (5 bases). The V gene lost 4 bases and the J gene lost 3 bases, with 9 bases spanning the gap. Germline V gives CDR1 MNHEY, CDR2 SMNVEV (reference sequence). This CDR3 contains 13 residues.

J is TRBJ1-5 and V is TRBV12-3 or TRBV12-4; D remains unclear. The CDR3 covers 12 residues. Trimming took 6 bases from V and 5 from J, leaving 8 bases between them. The CDR3 sequence is CASSSMDQPQHF. In nucleotides, the CDR3 is TGTGCCAGCAGCTCGATGGATCAGCCCCAGCATTTT.

The rearrangement uses TRBV20-1 and TRBJ2-7, with 7 bases lining up with TRBD1. This CDR3 contains 15 residues. Germline trimming cut 0 bases from V and 4 bases from J; bases unmatched to any gene: 9. Germline V gives CDR1 DFQATT, CDR2 SNEGSKA (reference sequence). The CDR3, as DNA: TGCAGTGCTAGAGATAACAGGGGTTTTAGATACGAGCAGTACTTC. Amino acid sequence: CSARDNRGFRYEQYF.

The CDR3 region has the DNA TGTGCCAGCTCACCCACCACAGGACAGCGAGAGACCCAGTACTTC. Translating it yields CASSPTTGQRETQYF. The chain uses TRBV18 and TRBJ2-5, with a tentative D call TRBD1 (6 bases). V was shortened by 3 bases and J by 4 bases, with 15 bases between the two germline ends. Germline CDR1 is KGHSH and CDR2 is LQKENI. This CDR3 is 15 amino acids long.

The chain recombines TRBV3-1 with TRBJ2-1; D perhaps matches TRBD1 (6 bases). Germline CDR1 and CDR2: LGHDT and YNNKEL (reference sequence). The V end was cut by 4 bases, the J end by 8 bases, with 18 bases between. The CDR3 runs 15 residues. CDR3 nucleotides: TGTGCCAGCAGCCGTATACTAATAGGGGGACATGAGCAGTTCTTC. It yields the protein CASSRILIGGHEQFF.

The V and J genes are TRBV12-3 or TRBV12-4 and TRBJ1-6; 9 nucleotides line up with TRBD1. The CDR3 extends over 16 amino acids. Losses at the gene ends were 4 bases for V and 3 bases for J; bases not matched to a gene: 4. CDR3 amino acids: CASSSRTGVYNSPLHF. The CDR3 DNA follows: TGTGCCAGCAGTTCACGGACAGGGGTCTATAATTCACCCCTCCACTTT.

This clonotype has just one count. V and J are TRBV12-3 or TRBV12-4 and TRBJ2-1, with TRBD1 matching over 7 bases. The CDR3 length is 14 residues. Germline trimming cut 7 bases from V and 2 bases from J; bases unmatched to any gene: 5. CDR3 residues: CASNLQGTYNEQFF. Here the CDR3 DNA reads TGTGCCAGCAACCTACAGGGGACCTACAATGAGCAGTTCTTC.

The chain carries TRBV6-2 or TRBV6-3 and TRBJ2-5, with a tentative D call TRBD2 (5 bases). V lost 7 bases, J lost 2 bases, and 14 bases lay in between. This CDR3 is built from 14 residues. Germline values: CDR1 MNHEY, CDR2 SVGEGT. CDR3 loop: CASMGSGKQETQYF. The CDR3 DNA is TGTGCCAGCATGGGGAGCGGCAAACAAGAGACCCAGTACTTC.

The rearrangement uses TRBV12-3 or TRBV12-4 and TRBJ2-1; no clear D gene. V lost 7 bases to trimming and J lost 15 bases, with 22 bases between them. The CDR3 contains 13 residues. The CDR3 bases are TGTGCCAGCACCCTGGGGTCTCCTCGCCGCTTGTTCTTC. Residues: CASTLGSPRRLFF.